This T cell receptor beta chain was identified during a study of cytomegalovirus exposure and HLA in healthy donors. General study results and limits: Reports credit the classifier with highly specific, highly sensitive diagnosis of cytomegalovirus status. In an earlier analysis, in roughly 600 donors, most V segments appeared productive either ~87% or ~30% of the time. As a later analysis revealed, the rate of TCR association differed by HLA locus, with DRB1 most and HLA-C fewest.

On this clone itself: Its matching antigen is unknown.

PCR used 60 Vbeta primers and 13 Jbeta primers. The assay was immunoSEQ multiplex PCR, and TCRdb's table has in-frame clones only and misses some. This table holds roughly 100,000 clones, approximately 79% found once. Trimming left V 0 bases short and J 2 bases short, with 10 bases between. This CDR3 is 15 amino acids long. Germline-derived CDR1 and CDR2 are MGHRA and YSYEKL. The TCR comes from a young man in good health and CMV-seropositive. The chain employs TRBV4-1 and TRBJ1-2; no definite D call. Sequenced input: PBMCs. The CDR3 protein is CASSQDGYMNYGYTF. CDR3 DNA: TGCGCCAGCAGCCAAGACGGGTACATGAACTATGGCTACACCTTC.